Reported below is one T cell receptor beta chain. Its antigen is unidentified. These data are taken from a study of T cell repertoires in cytomegalovirus infection. Regarding the study as a whole: Ex vivo, HLA-C-restricted CMV-specific TCR beta clonotypes prevailed over the rest of the response.

The CDR3 sequence is 16 residues long. The V and J ends lost 4 bases and 6 bases respectively, with 19 bases between them. Germline loops: CDR1 MNHEY, CDR2 SMNVEV (reference sequence). TCRdb reprocessed the reads via MiXCR and lists one record per CDR3 protein. Among about 830,000 distinct CDR3 sequences, over 25% were seen once, and the ten largest hold roughly 12%. Sequencing used cultured CD8+ T cells from PBMCs, obtained from culture after CMV antigen stimulation. The source of this sequence is a human donor in good health (CMV status not recorded). Some clones in this sample may be carry-over from other donors' samples. The chain recombines TRBV27 with TRBJ2-1; D is perhaps TRBD1 (6 bases). The CDR3 DNA reads as TGTGCCAGCAGTTCCCTACAGGGAATTCCCGTCAATGAGCAGTTCTTC. As protein: CASSSLQGIPVNEQFF.